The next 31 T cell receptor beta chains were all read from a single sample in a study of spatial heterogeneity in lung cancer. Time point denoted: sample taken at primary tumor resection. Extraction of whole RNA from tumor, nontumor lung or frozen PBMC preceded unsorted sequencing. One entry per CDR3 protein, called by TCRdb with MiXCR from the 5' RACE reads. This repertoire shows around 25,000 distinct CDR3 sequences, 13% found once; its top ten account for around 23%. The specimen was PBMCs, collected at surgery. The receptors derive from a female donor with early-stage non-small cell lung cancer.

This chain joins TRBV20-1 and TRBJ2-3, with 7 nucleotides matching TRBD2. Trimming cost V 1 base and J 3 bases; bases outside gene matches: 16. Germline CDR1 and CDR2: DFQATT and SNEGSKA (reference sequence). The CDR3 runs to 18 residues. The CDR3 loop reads CSARVLPLTGTTTDTQYF. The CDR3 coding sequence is TGCAGTGCTAGAGTCTTGCCTCTAACCGGGACTACTACAGATACGCAGTATTTT.

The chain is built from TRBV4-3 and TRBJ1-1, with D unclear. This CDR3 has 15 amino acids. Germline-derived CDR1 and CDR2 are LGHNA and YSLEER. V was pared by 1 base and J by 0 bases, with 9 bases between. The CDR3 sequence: CASSQGPGMNTEAFF. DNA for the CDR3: TGCGCCAGCAGCCAAGGTCCAGGCATGAACACTGAAGCTTTCTTT.

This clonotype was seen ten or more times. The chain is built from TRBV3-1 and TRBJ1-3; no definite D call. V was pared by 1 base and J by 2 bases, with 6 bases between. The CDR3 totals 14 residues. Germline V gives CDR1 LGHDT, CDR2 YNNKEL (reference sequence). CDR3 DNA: TGTGCCAGCAGCCAAGGTCGACCTGGAAACACCATATATTTT. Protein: CASSQGRPGNTIYF.

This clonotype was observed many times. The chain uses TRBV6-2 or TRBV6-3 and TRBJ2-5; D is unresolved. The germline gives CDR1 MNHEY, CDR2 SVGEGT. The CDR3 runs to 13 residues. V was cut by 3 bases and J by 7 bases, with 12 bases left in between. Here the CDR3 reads CASSYRLLGTQYF. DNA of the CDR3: TGTGCCAGCAGTTATAGGCTGCTGGGGACCCAGTACTTC.

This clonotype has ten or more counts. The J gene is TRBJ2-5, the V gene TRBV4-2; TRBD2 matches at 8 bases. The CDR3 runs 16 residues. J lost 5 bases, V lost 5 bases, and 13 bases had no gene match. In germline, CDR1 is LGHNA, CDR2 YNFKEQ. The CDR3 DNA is TGTGCCAGCAGCGATCCGGGACTAGACGGCTCGGAGACCCAGTACTTC. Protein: CASSDPGLDGSETQYF.

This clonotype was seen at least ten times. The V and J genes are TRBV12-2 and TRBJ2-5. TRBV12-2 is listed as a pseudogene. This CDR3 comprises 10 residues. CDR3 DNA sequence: TGTGCAAGTCGCACACCGCCCCAGTACTTC. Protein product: CASRTPPQYF.

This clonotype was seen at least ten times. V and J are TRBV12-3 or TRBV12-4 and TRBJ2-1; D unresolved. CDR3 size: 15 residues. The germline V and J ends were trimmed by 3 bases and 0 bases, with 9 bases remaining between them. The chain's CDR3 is CASSFQVLSYNEQFF. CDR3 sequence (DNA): TGTGCCAGCAGTTTTCAGGTCCTCTCCTACAATGAGCAGTTCTTC.

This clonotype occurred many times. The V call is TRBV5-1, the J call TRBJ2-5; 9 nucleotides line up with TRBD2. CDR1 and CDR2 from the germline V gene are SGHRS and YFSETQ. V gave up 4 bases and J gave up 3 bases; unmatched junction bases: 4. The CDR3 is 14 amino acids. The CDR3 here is CASSPGLAEETQYF. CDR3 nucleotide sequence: TGCGCCAGCAGCCCGGGACTAGCAGAAGAGACCCAGTACTTC.

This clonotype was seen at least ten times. DNA of the CDR3: TGTGCCATCAGTGAGTCGGATCAGGGTGCTGGGGAGCTGTTTTTT. This encodes CAISESDQGAGELFF. The V and J genes are TRBV10-3 and TRBJ2-2; possibly TRBD1 for D (5 bases). V was cut by 0 bases and J by 8 bases, with 13 bases left in between. The CDR3 spans 15 residues. CDR1 is ENHRY, CDR2 SYGVKD, per germline.

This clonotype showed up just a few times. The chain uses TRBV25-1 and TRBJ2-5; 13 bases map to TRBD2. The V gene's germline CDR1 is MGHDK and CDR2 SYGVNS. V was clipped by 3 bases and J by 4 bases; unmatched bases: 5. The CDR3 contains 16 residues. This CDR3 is CASSDGLAGDTETQYF. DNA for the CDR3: TGTGCCAGCAGTGACGGACTAGCGGGAGATACAGAGACCCAGTACTTC.

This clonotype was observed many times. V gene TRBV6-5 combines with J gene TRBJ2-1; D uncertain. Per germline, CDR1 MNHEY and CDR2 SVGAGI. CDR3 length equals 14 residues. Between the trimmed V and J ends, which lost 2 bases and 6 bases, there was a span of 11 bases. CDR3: CASSYRLDANEQFF. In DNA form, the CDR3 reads TGTGCCAGCAGTTACCGGCTCGATGCCAATGAGCAGTTCTTC.

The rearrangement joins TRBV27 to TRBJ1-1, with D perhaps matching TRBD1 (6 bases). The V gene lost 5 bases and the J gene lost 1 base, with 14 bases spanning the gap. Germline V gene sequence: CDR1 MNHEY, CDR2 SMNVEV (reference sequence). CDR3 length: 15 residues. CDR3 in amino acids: CASSTGPYQNTEAFF. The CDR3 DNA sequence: TGTGCCAGCAGTACAGGGCCCTACCAGAACACTGAAGCTTTCTTT.

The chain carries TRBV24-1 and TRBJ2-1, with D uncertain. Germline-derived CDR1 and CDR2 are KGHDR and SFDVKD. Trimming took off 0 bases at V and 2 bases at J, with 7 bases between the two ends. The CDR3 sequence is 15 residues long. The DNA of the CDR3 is TGTGCCACCAGTGATTTGCAGGTACCCTACAATGAGCAGTTCTTC. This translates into CATSDLQVPYNEQFF.

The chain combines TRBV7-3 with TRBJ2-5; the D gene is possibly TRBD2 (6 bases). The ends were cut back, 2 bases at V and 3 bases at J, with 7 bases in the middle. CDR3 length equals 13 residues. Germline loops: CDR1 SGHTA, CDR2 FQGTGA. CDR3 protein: CASSLGGEETQYF. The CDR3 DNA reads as TGTGCCAGCAGCTTAGGCGGGGAAGAGACCCAGTACTTC.

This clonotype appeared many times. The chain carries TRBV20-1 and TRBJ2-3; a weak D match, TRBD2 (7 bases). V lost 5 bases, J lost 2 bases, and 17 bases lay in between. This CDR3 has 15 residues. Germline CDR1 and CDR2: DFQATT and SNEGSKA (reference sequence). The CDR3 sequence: CSALWGGQITDTQYF. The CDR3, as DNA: TGCAGTGCTCTCTGGGGGGGCCAGATCACAGATACGCAGTATTTT.

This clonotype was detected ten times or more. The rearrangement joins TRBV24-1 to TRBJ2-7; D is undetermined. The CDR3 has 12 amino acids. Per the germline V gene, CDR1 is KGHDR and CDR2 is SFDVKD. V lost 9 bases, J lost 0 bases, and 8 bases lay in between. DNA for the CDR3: TGTGCCACCTATCGGAACTCCTACGAGCAGTACTTC. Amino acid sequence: CATYRNSYEQYF.

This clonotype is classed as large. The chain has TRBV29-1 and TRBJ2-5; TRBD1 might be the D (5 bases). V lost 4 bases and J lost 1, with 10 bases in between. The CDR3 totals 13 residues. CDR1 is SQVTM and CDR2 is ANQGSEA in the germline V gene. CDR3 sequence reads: CSVGLQGQETQYF. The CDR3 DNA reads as TGCAGCGTTGGTTTGCAGGGCCAAGAGACCCAGTACTTC.

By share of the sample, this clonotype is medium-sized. As DNA, the CDR3 is TGCGCCAGCAGCCCCGACAGGGGGCCTGAAGCTTTCTTT. As protein: CASSPDRGPEAFF. This chain joins TRBV5-1 and TRBJ1-1; 10 bases line up with TRBD1. CDR1 is SGHRS, CDR2 YFSETQ, per germline. This CDR3 region has 13 residues. With 4 bases clipped from V and 6 bases from J, the junction kept 3 bases outside the gene matches.

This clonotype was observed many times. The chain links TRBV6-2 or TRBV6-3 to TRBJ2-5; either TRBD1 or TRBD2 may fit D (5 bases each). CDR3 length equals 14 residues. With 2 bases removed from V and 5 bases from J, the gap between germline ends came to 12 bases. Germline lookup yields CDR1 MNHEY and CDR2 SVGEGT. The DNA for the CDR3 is TGTGCCAGCAGTTACCCCCGGGGCCGGGAGACCCAGTACTTC. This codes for CASSYPRGRETQYF.

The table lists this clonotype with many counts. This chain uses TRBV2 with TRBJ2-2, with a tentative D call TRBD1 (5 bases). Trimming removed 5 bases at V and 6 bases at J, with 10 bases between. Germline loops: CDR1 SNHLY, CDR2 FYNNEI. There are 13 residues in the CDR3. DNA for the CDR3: TGTGCCAGCAGTAAGGGGCTTCCCGGGGAGCTGTTTTTT. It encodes CASSKGLPGELFF.

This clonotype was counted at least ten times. The CDR3: CASSIAFGEKLFF. The CDR3, as DNA: TGCGCCAGCAGTATCGCATTTGGGGAAAAACTGTTTTTT. The chain couples TRBV4-1 to TRBJ1-4; D is unresolved. The germline V and J ends were trimmed by 6 bases and 8 bases, with 13 bases remaining between them. Germline values: CDR1 MGHRA, CDR2 YSYEKL. The CDR3 spans 13 residues.

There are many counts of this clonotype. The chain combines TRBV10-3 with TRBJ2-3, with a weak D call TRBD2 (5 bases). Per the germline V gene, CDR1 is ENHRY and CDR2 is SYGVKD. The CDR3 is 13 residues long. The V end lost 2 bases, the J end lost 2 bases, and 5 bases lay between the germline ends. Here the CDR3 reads CAISEDYTDTQYF. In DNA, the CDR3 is TGTGCCATCAGTGAGGACTACACAGATACGCAGTATTTT.

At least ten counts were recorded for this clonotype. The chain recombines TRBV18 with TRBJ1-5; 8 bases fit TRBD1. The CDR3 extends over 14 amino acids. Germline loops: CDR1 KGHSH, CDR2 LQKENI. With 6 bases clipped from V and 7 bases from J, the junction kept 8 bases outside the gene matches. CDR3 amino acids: CASSRTGPAQPQHF. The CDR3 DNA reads TGTGCCAGCTCTAGGACAGGGCCGGCCCAGCCCCAGCATTTT.

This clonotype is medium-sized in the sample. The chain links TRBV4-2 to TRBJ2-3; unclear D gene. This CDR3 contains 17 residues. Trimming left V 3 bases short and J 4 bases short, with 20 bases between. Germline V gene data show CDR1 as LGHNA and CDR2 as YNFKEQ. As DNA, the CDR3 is TGTGCCAGCAGCCAGAGTATGGCTAGTCTCATTCCAGATACGCAGTATTTT. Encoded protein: CASSQSMASLIPDTQYF.

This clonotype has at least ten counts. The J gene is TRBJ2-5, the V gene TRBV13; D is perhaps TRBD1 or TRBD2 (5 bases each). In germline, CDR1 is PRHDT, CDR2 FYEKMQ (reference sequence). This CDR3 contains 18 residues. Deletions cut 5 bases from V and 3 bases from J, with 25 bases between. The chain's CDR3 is CASSPGRGVGEPEETQYF. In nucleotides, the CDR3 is TGTGCCAGCAGCCCGGGCCGGGGCGTGGGCGAACCCGAAGAGACCCAGTACTTC.

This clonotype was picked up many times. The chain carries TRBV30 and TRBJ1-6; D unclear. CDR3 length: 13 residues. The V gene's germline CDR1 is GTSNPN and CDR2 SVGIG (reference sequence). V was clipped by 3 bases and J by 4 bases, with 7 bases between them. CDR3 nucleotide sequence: TGTGCCTGGAGGGCAGAGTATAATTCACCCCTCCACTTT. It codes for CAWRAEYNSPLHF.

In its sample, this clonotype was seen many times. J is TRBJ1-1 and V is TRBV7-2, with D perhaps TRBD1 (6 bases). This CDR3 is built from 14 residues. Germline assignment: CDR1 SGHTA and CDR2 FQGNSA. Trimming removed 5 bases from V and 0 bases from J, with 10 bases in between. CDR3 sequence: CASSKDSMNTEAFF. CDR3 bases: TGTGCCAGCAGCAAGGACAGTATGAACACTGAAGCTTTCTTT.

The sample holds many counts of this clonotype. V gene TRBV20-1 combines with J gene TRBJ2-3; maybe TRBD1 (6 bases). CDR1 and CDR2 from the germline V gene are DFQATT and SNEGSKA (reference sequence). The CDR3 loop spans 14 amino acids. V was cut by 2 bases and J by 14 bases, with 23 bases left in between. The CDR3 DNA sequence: TGCAGTGCTAGATCTTCCCAGGGGCTCACATCGAGGTATTTT. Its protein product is CSARSSQGLTSRYF.

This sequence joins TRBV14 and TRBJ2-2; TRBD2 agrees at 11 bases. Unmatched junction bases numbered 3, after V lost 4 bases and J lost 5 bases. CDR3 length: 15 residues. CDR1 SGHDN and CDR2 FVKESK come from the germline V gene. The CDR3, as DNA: TGTGCCAGCAGCCGAGGACTAGCGGGTACCGGGGAGCTGTTTTTT. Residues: CASSRGLAGTGELFF.

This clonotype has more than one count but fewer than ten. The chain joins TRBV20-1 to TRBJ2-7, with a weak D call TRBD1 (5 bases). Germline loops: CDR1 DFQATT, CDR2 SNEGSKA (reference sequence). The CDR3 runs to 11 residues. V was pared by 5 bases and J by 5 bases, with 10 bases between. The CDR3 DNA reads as TGCAGTGCTGGGGCTAGGGACGAGCAGTACTTC. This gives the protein CSAGARDEQYF.

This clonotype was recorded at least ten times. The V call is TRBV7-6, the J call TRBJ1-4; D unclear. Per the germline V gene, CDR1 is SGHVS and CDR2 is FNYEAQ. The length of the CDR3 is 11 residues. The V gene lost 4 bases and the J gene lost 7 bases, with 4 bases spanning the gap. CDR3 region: CASSSSEKLFF. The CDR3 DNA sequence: TGTGCCAGCAGCTCGAGTGAAAAACTGTTTTTT.